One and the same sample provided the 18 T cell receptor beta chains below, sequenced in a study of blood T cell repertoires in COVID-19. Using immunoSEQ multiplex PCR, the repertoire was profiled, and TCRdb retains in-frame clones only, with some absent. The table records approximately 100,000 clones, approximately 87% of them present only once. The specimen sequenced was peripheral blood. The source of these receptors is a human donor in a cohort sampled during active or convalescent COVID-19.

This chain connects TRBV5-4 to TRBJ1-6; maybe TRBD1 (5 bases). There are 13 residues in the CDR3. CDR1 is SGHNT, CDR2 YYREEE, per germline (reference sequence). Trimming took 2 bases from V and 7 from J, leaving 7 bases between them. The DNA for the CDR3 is TGTGCCAGCAGCTTACCAGGGAATTCACCCCTCCACTTT. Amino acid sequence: CASSLPGNSPLHF.

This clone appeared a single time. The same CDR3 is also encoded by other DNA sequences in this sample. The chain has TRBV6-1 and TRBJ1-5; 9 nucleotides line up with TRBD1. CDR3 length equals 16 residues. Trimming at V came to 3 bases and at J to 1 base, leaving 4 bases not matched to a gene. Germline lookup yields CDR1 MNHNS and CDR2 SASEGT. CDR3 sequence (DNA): TGTGCCAGCAGTGATTTACAGGGGGCGAGCAATCAGCCCCAGCATTTT. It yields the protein CASSDLQGASNQPQHF.

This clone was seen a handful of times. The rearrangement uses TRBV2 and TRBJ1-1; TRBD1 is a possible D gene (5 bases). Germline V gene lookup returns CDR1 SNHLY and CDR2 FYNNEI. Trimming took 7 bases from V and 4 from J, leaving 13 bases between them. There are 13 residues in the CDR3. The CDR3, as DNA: TGTGCCAGCAACCGGGACTCGGGCACTGAAGCTTTCTTT. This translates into CASNRDSGTEAFF.

The CDR3 protein is CASSLRGDGANVLTF. The CDR3 DNA follows: TGTGCCAGCAGCCTACGGGGGGATGGGGCCAACGTCCTGACTTTC. V is TRBV2 and J is TRBJ2-6; TRBD2 matches at 7 bases. The germline gives CDR1 SNHLY, CDR2 FYNNEI. V lost 6 bases, J lost 3 bases, and 5 bases stayed unmatched. The CDR3 consists of 15 residues. Together with reference TRBV2 and TRBJ2-6, the CDR3 gives the full variable domain: EPEVTQTPSHQVTQMGQEVILRCVPISNHLYFYWYRQILGQKVEFLVSFYNNEISEKSEIFDDQFSVERPDGSNFTLKIRSTKLEDSAMYFCASSLRGDGANVLTFGAGSRLTVL.

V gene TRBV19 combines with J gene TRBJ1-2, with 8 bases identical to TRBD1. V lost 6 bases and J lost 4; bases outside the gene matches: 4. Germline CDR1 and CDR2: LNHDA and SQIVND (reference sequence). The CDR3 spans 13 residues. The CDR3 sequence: CASRAGTGYGYTF. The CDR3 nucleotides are TGTGCCAGTAGGGCCGGGACAGGCTATGGCTACACCTTC.

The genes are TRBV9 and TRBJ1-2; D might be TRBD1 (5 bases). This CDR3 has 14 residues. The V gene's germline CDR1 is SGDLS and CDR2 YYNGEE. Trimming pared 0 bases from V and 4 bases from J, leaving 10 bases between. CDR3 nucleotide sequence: TGTGCCAGCAGCGTAGCTACAGGCAGCTATGGCTACACCTTC. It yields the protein CASSVATGSYGYTF.

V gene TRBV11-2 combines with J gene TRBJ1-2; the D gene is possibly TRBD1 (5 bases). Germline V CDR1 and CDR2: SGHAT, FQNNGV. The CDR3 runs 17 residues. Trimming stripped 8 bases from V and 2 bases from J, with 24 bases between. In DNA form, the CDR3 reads TGTGCCAGCTCCAAAGGGGTAGGGGCAGGAGCAAACTATGGCTACACCTTC. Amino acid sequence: CASSKGVGAGANYGYTF.

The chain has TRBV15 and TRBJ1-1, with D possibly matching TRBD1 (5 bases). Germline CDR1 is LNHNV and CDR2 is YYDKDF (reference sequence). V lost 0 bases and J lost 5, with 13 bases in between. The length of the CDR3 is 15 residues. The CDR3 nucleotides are TGTGCCACCAGCAGAGATATGCAGGGAGGAACTGAAGCTTTCTTT. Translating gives CATSRDMQGGTEAFF.

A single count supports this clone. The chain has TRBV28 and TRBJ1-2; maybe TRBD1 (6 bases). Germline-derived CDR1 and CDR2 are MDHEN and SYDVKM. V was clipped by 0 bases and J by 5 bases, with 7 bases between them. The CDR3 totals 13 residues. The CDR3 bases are TGTGCCAGCAGTTTATGGGACAGTTATGGCTACACCTTC. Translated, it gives CASSLWDSYGYTF.

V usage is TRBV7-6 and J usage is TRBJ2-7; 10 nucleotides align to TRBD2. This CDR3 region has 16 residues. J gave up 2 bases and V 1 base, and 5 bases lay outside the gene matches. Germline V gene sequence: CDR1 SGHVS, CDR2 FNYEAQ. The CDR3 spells CASSLGGLAVAYEQYF. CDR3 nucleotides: TGTGCCAGCAGCTTAGGCGGACTAGCGGTGGCCTACGAGCAGTACTTC.

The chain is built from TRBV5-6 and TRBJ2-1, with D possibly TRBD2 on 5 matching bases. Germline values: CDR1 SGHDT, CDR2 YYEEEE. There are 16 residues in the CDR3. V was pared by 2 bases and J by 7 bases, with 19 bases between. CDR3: CASSFGRYTAQNEQFF. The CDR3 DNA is TGTGCCAGCAGCTTTGGGAGATACACCGCGCAAAATGAGCAGTTCTTC.

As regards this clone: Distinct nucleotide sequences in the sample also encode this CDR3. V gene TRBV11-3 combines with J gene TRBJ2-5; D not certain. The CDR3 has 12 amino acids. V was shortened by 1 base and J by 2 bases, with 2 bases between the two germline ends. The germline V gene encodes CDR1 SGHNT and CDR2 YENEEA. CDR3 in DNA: TGTGCCAGCAGCTTAGCACAAGAGACCCAGTACTTC. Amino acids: CASSLAQETQYF.

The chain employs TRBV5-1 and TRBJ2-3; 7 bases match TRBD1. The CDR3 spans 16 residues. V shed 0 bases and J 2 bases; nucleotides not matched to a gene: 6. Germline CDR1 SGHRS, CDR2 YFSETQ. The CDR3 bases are TGCGCCAGCAGCTTGGAGGGGGCGAGGGCCACAGATACGCAGTATTTT. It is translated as CASSLEGARATDTQYF.

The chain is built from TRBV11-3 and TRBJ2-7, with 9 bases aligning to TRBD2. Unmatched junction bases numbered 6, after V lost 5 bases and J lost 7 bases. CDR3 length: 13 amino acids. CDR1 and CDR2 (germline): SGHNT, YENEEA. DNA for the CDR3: TGTGCCAGCAGCCCGCTCGCGGGGGGGGAGCAGTACTTC. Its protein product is CASSPLAGGEQYF.

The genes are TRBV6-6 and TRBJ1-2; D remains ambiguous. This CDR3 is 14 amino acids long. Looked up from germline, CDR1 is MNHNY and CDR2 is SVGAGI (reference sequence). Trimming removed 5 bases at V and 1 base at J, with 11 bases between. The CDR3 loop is CASSRTPDNYGYTF. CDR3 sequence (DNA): TGTGCCAGCAGTCGGACTCCAGATAACTATGGCTACACCTTC.

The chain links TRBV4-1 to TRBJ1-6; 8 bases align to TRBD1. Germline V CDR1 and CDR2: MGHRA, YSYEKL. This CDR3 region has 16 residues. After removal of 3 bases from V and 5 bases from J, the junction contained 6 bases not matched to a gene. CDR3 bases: TGCGCCAGCAGCCAGGACAGGGCCCCTAATAATTCACCCCTCCACTTT. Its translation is CASSQDRAPNNSPLHF.

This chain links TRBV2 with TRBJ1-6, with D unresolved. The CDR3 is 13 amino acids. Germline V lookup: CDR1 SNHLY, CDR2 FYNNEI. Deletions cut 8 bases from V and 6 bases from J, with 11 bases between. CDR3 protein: CASGAAFNSPLHF. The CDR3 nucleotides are TGTGCCAGCGGCGCAGCGTTTAATTCACCCCTCCACTTT.

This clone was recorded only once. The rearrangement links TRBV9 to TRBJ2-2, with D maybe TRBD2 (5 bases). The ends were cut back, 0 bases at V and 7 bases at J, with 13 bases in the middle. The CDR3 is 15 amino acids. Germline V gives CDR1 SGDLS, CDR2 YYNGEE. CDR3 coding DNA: TGTGCCAGCAGCGTAGGCCAGAGGGATGGCGGGGAGCTGTTTTTT. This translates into CASSVGQRDGGELFF.